This T cell receptor beta chain appears in the sequencing data of a study of T cell responses to AZD1222 COVID-19 vaccine. General study findings and limits: The breadth and depth of Spike-specific TCRs increased once two AZD1222 doses had been given.

Concerning this clone itself: Its antigen is not identified.

Using immunoSEQ multiplex PCR, the repertoire was profiled, and TCRdb retains in-frame clones only, with some absent. The sample comprises around 99,000 clones, around 90% of which are singletons, and about 13% rests with the top ten. The CDR3 length is 15 residues. Germline CDR1 and CDR2: SGDLS and YYNGEE. V was shortened by 0 bases and J by 4 bases, with 13 bases between the two germline ends. The sequencing here drew on peripheral blood, taken on day 0 of MenACWY control vaccination. This TCR came from an adult in good health. The chain links TRBV9 to TRBJ2-5; D might be TRBD1 or TRBD2, each matching 6 bases. The CDR3 region is CASSVGTGGRETQYF. The CDR3 DNA reads as TGTGCCAGCAGCGTAGGTACTGGGGGGCGAGAGACCCAGTACTTC. The whole variable domain, filled in from reference TRBV9 and TRBJ2-5, reads DSGVTQTPKHLITATGQRVTLRCSPRSGDLSVYWYQQSLDQGLQFLIQYYNGEERAKGNILERFSAQQFPDLHSELNLSSLELGDSALYFCASSVGTGGRETQYFGPGTRLLVL.